This TCR beta chain was sequenced during a study of cytomegalovirus exposure and HLA in healthy donors. Broader study findings: CMV serostatus was the sole immune exposure information available. Fewer than 20,000 TCR beta sequences were associated with HLA alleles at 0.05 false discovery rate in a later analysis.

PCR primers comprised 60 Vbeta and 13 Jbeta primers. Profiling relied on immunoSEQ multiplex PCR, and the TCRdb table lists in-frame clones only, not all of them. The sample yields 150,000 or so clones, about 75% seen once. Remarks on this clone: As yet, its antigen is unknown.

The V and J ends lost 5 bases and 10 bases respectively, with 11 bases between them. The CDR3 loop spans 11 amino acids. Germline V lookup: CDR1 SGHVS, CDR2 FNYEAQ. Sequences were obtained from PBMCs. V usage is TRBV7-6 and J usage is TRBJ2-5; the D is unclear. The TCR comes from a woman aged 40 to 50 in good health and CMV-seropositive. As DNA, the CDR3 is TGTGCCAGCAGCGTACAGACCATCCAGTACTTC. This gives the protein CASSVQTIQYF.